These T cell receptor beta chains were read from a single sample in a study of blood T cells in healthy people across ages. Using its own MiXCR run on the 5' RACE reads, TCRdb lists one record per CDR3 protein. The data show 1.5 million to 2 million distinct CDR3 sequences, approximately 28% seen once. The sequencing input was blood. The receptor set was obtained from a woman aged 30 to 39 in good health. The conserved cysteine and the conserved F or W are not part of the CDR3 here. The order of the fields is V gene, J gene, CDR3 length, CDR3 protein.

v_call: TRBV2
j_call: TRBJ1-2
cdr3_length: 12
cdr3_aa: ASSPETGRYGYT

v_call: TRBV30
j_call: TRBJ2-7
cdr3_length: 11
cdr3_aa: AWSNGAGEEQY

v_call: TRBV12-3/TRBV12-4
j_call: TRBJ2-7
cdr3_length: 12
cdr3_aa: VSKLAGGPYEQY

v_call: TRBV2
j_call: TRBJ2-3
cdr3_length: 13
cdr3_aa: ASSDGGPRTDTQY

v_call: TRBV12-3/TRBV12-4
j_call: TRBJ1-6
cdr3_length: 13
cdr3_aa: ASTSQDGYNSPLH

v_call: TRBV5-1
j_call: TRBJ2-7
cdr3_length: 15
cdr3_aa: ASSSLVTAGGFYEQY

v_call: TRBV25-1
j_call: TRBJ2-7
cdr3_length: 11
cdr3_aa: ASSTTEGHEQY

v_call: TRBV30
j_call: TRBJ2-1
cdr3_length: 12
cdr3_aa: AWSHRGYDNEQF

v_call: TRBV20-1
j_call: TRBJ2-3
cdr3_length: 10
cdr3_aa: SALSGGDTQY

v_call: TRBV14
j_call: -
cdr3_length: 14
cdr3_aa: ASSQGILAGVYEQY

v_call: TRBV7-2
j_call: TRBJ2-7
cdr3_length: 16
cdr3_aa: ASSLVGTSGGLAYEQY

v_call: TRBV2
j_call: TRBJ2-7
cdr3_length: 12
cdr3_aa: ASSGDRGNNEQY

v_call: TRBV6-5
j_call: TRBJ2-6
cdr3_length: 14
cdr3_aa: ASRTHLSSGANVLT

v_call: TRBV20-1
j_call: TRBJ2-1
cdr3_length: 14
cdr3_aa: SVQPPGTENYNEQF

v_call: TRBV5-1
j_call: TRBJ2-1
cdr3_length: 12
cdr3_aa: ASREEGMENEQF

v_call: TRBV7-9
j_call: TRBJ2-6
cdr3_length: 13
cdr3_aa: ASSPRSAGANVLT

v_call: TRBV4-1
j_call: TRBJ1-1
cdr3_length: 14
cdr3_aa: ASSQYPGAQNTEAF

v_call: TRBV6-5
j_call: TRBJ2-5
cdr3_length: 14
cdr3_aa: ASSWTGNEGGETQY

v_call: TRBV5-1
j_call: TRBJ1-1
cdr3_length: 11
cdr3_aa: ASSLGTKTEAF

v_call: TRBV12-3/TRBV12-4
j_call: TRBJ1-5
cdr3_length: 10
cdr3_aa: ASRRGVQPQH

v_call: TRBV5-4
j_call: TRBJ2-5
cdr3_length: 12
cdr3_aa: ASSSPTRSQTQY

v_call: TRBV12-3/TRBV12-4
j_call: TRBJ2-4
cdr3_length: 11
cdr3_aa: ASSTGYGDIQY

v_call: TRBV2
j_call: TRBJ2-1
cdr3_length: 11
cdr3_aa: ASSRLSVDEQF

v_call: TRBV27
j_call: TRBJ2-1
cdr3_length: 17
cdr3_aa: VSSLRAPWLAGPGDEQF

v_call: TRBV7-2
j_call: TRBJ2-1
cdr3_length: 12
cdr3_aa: ASSLSRDKNEQF

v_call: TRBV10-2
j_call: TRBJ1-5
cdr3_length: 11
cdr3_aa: ASSADRAQPQH

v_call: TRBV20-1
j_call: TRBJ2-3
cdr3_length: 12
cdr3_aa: SANSGIGTDTQY

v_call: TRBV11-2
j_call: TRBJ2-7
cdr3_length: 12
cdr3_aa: ASSSTGTVTEQY

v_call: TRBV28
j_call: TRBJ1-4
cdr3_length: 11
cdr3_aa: ASSLIRGEKLF

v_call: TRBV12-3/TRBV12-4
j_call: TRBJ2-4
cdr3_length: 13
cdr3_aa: ASSLGPTTSGWQY

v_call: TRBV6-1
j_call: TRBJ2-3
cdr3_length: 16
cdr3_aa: ASSPRSPSGPLTDTQY

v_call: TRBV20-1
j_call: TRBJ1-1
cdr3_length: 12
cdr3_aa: SASSQHGTTEAS

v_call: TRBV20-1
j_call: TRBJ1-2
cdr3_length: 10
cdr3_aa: SASRQAGGYT

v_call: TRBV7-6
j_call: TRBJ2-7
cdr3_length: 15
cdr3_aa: ASSLRDVGQGSYEQY

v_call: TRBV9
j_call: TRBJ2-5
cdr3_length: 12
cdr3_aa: ASSVASELGTQY

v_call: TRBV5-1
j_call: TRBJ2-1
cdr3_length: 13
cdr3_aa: ASSSSVSSYNEQF

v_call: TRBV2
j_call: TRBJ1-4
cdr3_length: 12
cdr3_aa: ASSWGQINEKLF

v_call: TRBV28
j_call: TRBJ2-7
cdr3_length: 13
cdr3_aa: ASSIRDRRAYEQY

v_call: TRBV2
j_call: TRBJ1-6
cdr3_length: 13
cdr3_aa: ASRAGSSYNSPLH

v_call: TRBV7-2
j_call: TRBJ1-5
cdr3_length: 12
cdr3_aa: ASSLAPPDQPQH

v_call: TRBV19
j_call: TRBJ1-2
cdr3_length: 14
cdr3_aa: ASSPARGQTSYGYT

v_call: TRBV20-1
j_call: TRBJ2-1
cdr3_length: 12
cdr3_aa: SAGGPSGRGEQF

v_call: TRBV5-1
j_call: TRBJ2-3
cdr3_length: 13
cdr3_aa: ASSLTGTSSDTQY

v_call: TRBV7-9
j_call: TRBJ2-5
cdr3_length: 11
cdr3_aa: ASSLTSAETQY

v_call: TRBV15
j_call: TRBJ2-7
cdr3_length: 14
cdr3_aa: ATNTGTGGLSYEQY

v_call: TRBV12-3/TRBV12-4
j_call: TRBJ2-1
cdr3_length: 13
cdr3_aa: ASTIAGTGVGEQF

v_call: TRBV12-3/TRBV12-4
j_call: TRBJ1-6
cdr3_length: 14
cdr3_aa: ASSLMGAVVNSPLH

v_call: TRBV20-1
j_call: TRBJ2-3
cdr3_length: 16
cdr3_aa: SARDAGGGFTSTDTQY

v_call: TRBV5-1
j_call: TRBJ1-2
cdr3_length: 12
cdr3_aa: ASSRQGLGDGYT

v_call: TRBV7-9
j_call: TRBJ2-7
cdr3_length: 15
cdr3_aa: ASSLARGAGGVYEQY